Each of the 26 T cell receptor beta chains below was sequenced from the same sample in a study of cytomegalovirus exposure and HLA in healthy donors. Primers included in the PCR were 60 Vbeta and 13 Jbeta primers. Assay used: immunoSEQ multiplex PCR; TCRdb lists only in-frame clones, some missing. The sample has some 120,000 clones, 83% seen once; the top ten hold about 3.5%. The sequenced material came from PBMCs. The receptors originated from a woman between 35 and 50 years old in good health and CMV-seropositive.

This clone was seen a few times. J is TRBJ1-2 and V is TRBV5-1; no firm D call. The CDR3 sequence is 17 residues long. The V end was cut by 4 bases, the J end by 4 bases, with 23 bases between. The germline V gene encodes CDR1 SGHRS and CDR2 YFSETQ. CDR3: CASSAGQMRTGGYGYTF. The CDR3 DNA follows: TGCGCCAGCAGCGCCGGCCAGATGCGGACGGGAGGCTATGGCTACACCTTC.

The chain couples TRBV7-9 to TRBJ1-1, with D possibly TRBD1 on 6 matching bases. Germline V gives CDR1 SEHNR, CDR2 FQNEAQ (reference sequence). Trimming left V 5 bases short and J 8 bases short, with 9 bases between. CDR3 length equals 11 residues. CDR3 region: CASSPGAEAFF. In nucleotides, the CDR3 is TGTGCCAGCAGCCCAGGGGCCGAAGCTTTCTTT.

This rearrangement joins TRBV2 to TRBJ2-7; TRBD1 agrees at 7 bases. CDR3 length: 15 amino acids. V lost 7 bases, J lost 2 bases, and 11 bases stayed unmatched. Looked up from germline, CDR1 is SNHLY and CDR2 is FYNNEI. The CDR3 nucleotides are TGTGCCAGCACCACCCAGGGACAGTTGACCTACGAGCAGTACTTC. Translating gives CASTTQGQLTYEQYF.

The rearrangement links TRBV7-6 to TRBJ2-5; 7 bases line up with TRBD2. The trim removed 2 bases at V and 3 bases at J, leaving 6 bases unmatched. The germline gives CDR1 SGHVS, CDR2 FNYEAQ. The CDR3 spans 15 residues. The CDR3 is CASSLKFGLEETQYF. The CDR3 DNA reads as TGTGCCAGCAGCTTAAAATTTGGACTAGAAGAGACCCAGTACTTC. The full variable domain, in which reference TRBV7-6 and TRBJ2-5 provide the parts outside the CDR3, is GAGVSQSPRYKVTKRGQDVALRCDPISGHVSLYWYRQALGQGPEFLTYFNYEAQQDKSGLPNDRFSAERPEGSISTLTIQRTEQRDSAMYRCASSLKFGLEETQYFGPGTRLLVL.

This clone was seen only a few times. This sequence joins TRBV5-6 and TRBJ1-1; D is possibly TRBD1 (5 bases). Looked up from germline, CDR1 is SGHDT and CDR2 is YYEEEE. The length of the CDR3 is 12 residues. Trimming cost V 4 bases and J 7 bases, with 11 bases left between them. The CDR3 is CASSLRAIEAFF. The CDR3 DNA follows: TGTGCCAGCAGCCTCAGGGCTATTGAAGCTTTCTTT.

This clone was seen once. This rearrangement joins TRBV11-2 to TRBJ2-7; D unclear. Germline V gives CDR1 SGHAT, CDR2 FQNNGV. This CDR3 contains 13 residues. Trimming cost V 3 bases and J 2 bases, with 8 bases left between them. The CDR3 DNA sequence: TGTGCCAGCAGCTTTTCAGTCCCCTACGAGCAGTACTTC. Translation: CASSFSVPYEQYF.

The chain uses TRBV5-1 and TRBJ2-5; 10 bases line up with TRBD2. V trimming: 0 bases; J trimming: 3 bases; junction bases outside the gene matches: 2. Germline V gene lookup returns CDR1 SGHRS and CDR2 YFSETQ. CDR3 length: 15 amino acids. This chain's CDR3 is CASSLGTSGKETQYF. In nucleotides, the CDR3 is TGCGCCAGCAGCTTGGGTACTAGCGGGAAAGAGACCCAGTACTTC.

CDR3 nucleotides: TGCAGCGTGGCCCATGCGGGAGAGGAGCTGTTTTTT. It yields the protein CSVAHAGEELFF. This chain links TRBV29-1 with TRBJ2-2; 7 positions match TRBD2. The V segment lost 6 bases and the J segment 10 bases; nucleotides outside the gene matches: 8. This CDR3 is built from 12 residues. Germline values: CDR1 SQVTM, CDR2 ANQGSEA.

This sequence joins TRBV28 and TRBJ2-7; 7 positions agree with TRBD1. V shed 5 bases, J shed 4 bases, and the junction held 11 bases outside the gene matches. The germline V gene encodes CDR1 MDHEN and CDR2 SYDVKM. CDR3 length: 15 residues. The CDR3 coding sequence is TGTGCCAGCAGTGCGACAGGGAACAGGGAGTACGAGCAGTACTTC. Amino acids: CASSATGNREYEQYF.

This rearrangement joins TRBV10-2 to TRBJ2-5; no clear D. V was trimmed by 4 bases and J by 2 bases, leaving 5 bases between them. CDR1 and CDR2 (germline): WSHSY, SAAADI. CDR3 length equals 12 residues. This CDR3 is CASSGQQETQYF. CDR3 sequence (DNA): TGCGCCAGCAGTGGGCAGCAAGAGACCCAGTACTTC.

The CDR3 nucleotides read TGTGCCAGCAGCGCGACTAGCGGGAGCTACCAAGAGACCCAGTACTTC. Protein product: CASSATSGSYQETQYF. The chain recombines TRBV7-6 with TRBJ2-5; TRBD2 agrees at 12 bases. Losses at the gene ends were 5 bases for V and 0 bases for J; bases not matched to a gene: 4. CDR1 is SGHVS, CDR2 FNYEAQ, per germline. The CDR3 is 16 residues long.

The chain uses TRBV21-1 and TRBJ1-2. TRBV21-1 is shown as a pseudogene. CDR3 size: 15 residues. CDR3 coding DNA: TGTGCCAGCAGCACTTCGGGGGTCACGGTCTATGGCTACACCTTC. The encoded protein is CASSTSGVTVYGYTF.

The chain employs TRBV4-3 and TRBJ2-3; a possible D gene is TRBD1 (5 bases). V lost 0 bases to trimming and J lost 0 bases, with 13 bases between them. Germline V gene sequence: CDR1 LGHNA, CDR2 YSLEER. This CDR3 has 17 amino acids. The DNA of the CDR3 is TGCGCCAGCAGCCAAGATTTTGGAAGGGGTAGCACAGATACGCAGTATTTT. Amino acid sequence: CASSQDFGRGSTDTQYF.

The V call is TRBV2, the J call TRBJ2-1; 7 positions match TRBD2. V was pared by 5 bases and J by 9 bases, with 13 bases of the junction left unmatched. The CDR3 has 15 residues. Per germline, CDR1 SNHLY and CDR2 FYNNEI. DNA for the CDR3: TGTGCCAGCAGTTCAGGACTAGTGAGTTATGGTGAGCAGTTCTTC. It encodes CASSSGLVSYGEQFF.

V usage is TRBV18 and J usage is TRBJ1-1; D unclear. Germline V gene lookup returns CDR1 KGHSH and CDR2 LQKENI. CDR3 length: 16 amino acids. V was pared by 6 bases and J by 3 bases, with 20 bases between. The CDR3 sequence: CASSLRGSPTDTEAFF. For the CDR3, the DNA is TGTGCCAGCTCCCTAAGAGGCAGTCCTACGGACACTGAAGCTTTCTTT.

The rearrangement joins TRBV6-5 to TRBJ1-2, with TRBD1 matching 9 bases. Germline V lookup: CDR1 MNHEY, CDR2 SVGAGI. The CDR3 extends over 16 amino acids. V lost 4 bases, J lost 7 bases, and 13 bases stayed unmatched. DNA of the CDR3: TGTGCCAGCAGTTTAAATACCGGGACAGGGAGGAGTGGCTACACCTTC. This gives the protein CASSLNTGTGRSGYTF.

The chain has TRBV27 and TRBJ1-5, with D tentatively TRBD1 (5 bases). The V end lost 4 bases, the J end lost 5 bases, and 15 bases lay between the germline ends. The CDR3 covers 15 residues. The germline CDR1 and CDR2 sequences are MNHEY and SMNVEV (reference sequence). The CDR3, as DNA: TGTGCCAGCAGTTCAATGGGGGGGACCCATCAGCCCCAGCATTTT. Amino acids: CASSSMGGTHQPQHF.

The chain joins TRBV4-3 to TRBJ2-1, with D perhaps TRBD2 (6 bases). The CDR3 is 14 amino acids. Germline lookup yields CDR1 LGHNA and CDR2 YSLEER. Trimming removed 1 base from V and 5 bases from J, with 9 bases in between. The CDR3 is CASSQGAGHNEQFF. CDR3 coding DNA: TGCGCCAGCAGCCAAGGAGCGGGTCACAATGAGCAGTTCTTC.

J is TRBJ1-5 and V is TRBV15, with unresolved D. Trimming shortened V by 1 base and J by 2 bases, and 12 bases separated the two germline ends. Germline CDR1 reads LNHNV; CDR2 reads YYDKDF (reference sequence). The CDR3 covers 16 residues. In nucleotides, the CDR3 is TGTGCCACCAGCAGAGGCTTAATTAGTGGCAATCAGCCCCAGCATTTT. It encodes CATSRGLISGNQPQHF.

This chain links TRBV7-2 with TRBJ1-3; 8 bases fit TRBD1. This CDR3 is 15 amino acids long. Losses at the gene ends were 4 bases for V and 0 bases for J; bases not matched to a gene: 2. Germline V gene sequence: CDR1 SGHTA, CDR2 FQGNSA. As DNA, the CDR3 is TGTGCCAGCAGCTACAGGGGGAACTCTGGAAACACCATATATTTT. This codes for CASSYRGNSGNTIYF.

The V gene is TRBV4-2, the J gene TRBJ1-1; D unclear. V gave up 4 bases and J gave up 2 bases, with 8 bases separating them. This CDR3 comprises 13 residues. Germline-derived CDR1 and CDR2 are LGHNA and YNFKEQ. The CDR3 loop reads CASSPTANTEAFF. The CDR3 region has the DNA TGTGCCAGCAGCCCAACTGCCAACACTGAAGCTTTCTTT.

This clone was found once. This chain links TRBV4-1 with TRBJ2-1; no reliable D call. Germline lookup yields CDR1 MGHRA and CDR2 YSYEKL. This CDR3 contains 15 residues. V was trimmed by 8 bases and J by 4 bases, leaving 18 bases between them. The CDR3 DNA reads TGCGCCAGCGGTACCTCTCGCGGAATTTACAATGAGCAGTTCTTC. Its translation: CASGTSRGIYNEQFF.

V usage is TRBV29-1 and J usage is TRBJ1-5; TRBD1 agrees at 7 bases. The CDR3 length is 14 residues. Germline CDR1 is SQVTM and CDR2 is ANQGSEA. The trim removed 5 bases at V and 1 base at J, leaving 5 bases unmatched. CDR3 region: CSVRTGMSNQPQHF. The CDR3 DNA sequence: TGCAGCGTTCGGACAGGTATGAGCAATCAGCCCCAGCATTTT. The full variable domain, in which reference TRBV29-1 and TRBJ1-5 provide the parts outside the CDR3, is SAVISQKPSRDICQRGTSLTIQCQVDSQVTMMFWYRQQPGQSLTLIATANQGSEATYESGFVIDKFPISRPNLTFSTLTVSNMSPEDSSIYLCSVRTGMSNQPQHFGDGTRLSIL.

The chain recombines TRBV18 with TRBJ2-7; D gene unclear. CDR1 is KGHSH, CDR2 LQKENI, per germline. V was trimmed by 3 bases and J by 5 bases, leaving 11 bases between them. The CDR3 extends over 13 amino acids. The CDR3 is CASSPVTPDEQYF. Written as DNA, the CDR3 is TGTGCCAGCTCACCCGTTACTCCGGACGAGCAGTACTTC.

The chain has TRBV6-5 and TRBJ1-1; maybe TRBD1 (6 bases). Germline lookup yields CDR1 MNHEY and CDR2 SVGAGI. V was pared by 6 bases and J by 0 bases, with 11 bases between. This CDR3 spans 14 amino acids. CDR3 bases: TGTGCCAGCAGGGTGGGACAAGTGAACACTGAAGCTTTCTTT. This translates into CASRVGQVNTEAFF.

V gene TRBV7-9 combines with J gene TRBJ2-3; no clear D. The germline gives CDR1 SEHNR, CDR2 FQNEAQ (reference sequence). V was pared by 4 bases and J by 4 bases, with 9 bases between. The CDR3 has 13 amino acids. The CDR3 sequence is CASSSSGADTQYF. In DNA, the CDR3 is TGTGCCAGCAGCTCATCAGGCGCAGATACGCAGTATTTT. The whole variable domain, filled in from reference TRBV7-9 and TRBJ2-3, reads DTGVSQNPRHKITKRGQNVTFRCDPISEHNRLYWYRQTLGQGPEFLTYFQNEAQLEKSRLLSDRFSAERPKGSFSTLEIQRTEQGDSAMYLCASSSSGADTQYFGPGTRLTVL.